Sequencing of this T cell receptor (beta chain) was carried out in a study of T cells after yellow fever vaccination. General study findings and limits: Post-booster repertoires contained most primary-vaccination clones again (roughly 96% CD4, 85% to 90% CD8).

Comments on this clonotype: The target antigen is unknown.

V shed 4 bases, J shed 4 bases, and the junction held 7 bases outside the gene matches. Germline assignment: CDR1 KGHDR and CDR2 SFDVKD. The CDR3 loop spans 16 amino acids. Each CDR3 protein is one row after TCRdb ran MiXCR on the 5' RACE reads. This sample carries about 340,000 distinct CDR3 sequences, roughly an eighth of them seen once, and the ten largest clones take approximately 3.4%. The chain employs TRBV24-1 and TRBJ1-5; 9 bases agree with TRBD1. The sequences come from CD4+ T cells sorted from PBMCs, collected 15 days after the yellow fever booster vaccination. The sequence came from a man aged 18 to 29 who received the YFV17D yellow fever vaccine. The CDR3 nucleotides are TGTGCCACCAGTGACAGGACAGGGGCTTGGAATCAGCCCCAGCATTTT. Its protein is CATSDRTGAWNQPQHF.